Listed here are 20 T cell receptor beta chains from one sample, sequenced in a study of CXCR3-negative and CXCR3-positive naive CD8 T cells. Libraries were UMI-labeled 5' RACE TRB cDNA. TCRdb re-analyzed the 5' RACE reads; it lists each CDR3 protein once, without DNA. Recorded for this sample: roughly 28,000 distinct CDR3 sequences. The material sequenced was memory CD8+ T cells from blood. Source of these receptors: a human donor in good health. Some clones in this sample may be carry-over from other donors' samples.

This chain joins TRBV27 and TRBJ2-7; TCRdb lists TRBD2, though no DNA is available to test this call. The CDR3 has 14 residues. Germline CDR1 reads MNHEY; CDR2 reads SMNVEV (reference sequence). The CDR3 is CASSSGGGIYEQYF.

This rearrangement joins TRBV29-1 to TRBJ2-5; the D call from TCRdb, TRBD1, cannot be confirmed without DNA. In germline, CDR1 is SQVTM, CDR2 ANQGSEA. The CDR3 consists of 16 residues. This CDR3 reads CSVDAGGSYPGETQYF.

V is TRBV29-1 and J is TRBJ2-1; TCRdb selects TRBD1, and the lack of DNA leaves this call unchecked. The CDR3 is 15 residues long. CDR1 SQVTM and CDR2 ANQGSEA come from the germline V gene. CDR3 region: CSVAPPGGSYNEQFF.

The V gene is TRBV27, the J gene TRBJ2-7; the TRBD1 assignment by TCRdb is unverifiable without DNA. CDR1 and CDR2 (germline): MNHEY, SMNVEV (reference sequence). The CDR3 consists of 13 residues. The CDR3 loop is CASSLQGVYEQYF.

This chain connects TRBV27 to TRBJ2-1; TCRdb picks TRBD1, but there is no DNA to check that call. There are 15 residues in the CDR3. Germline V gives CDR1 MNHEY, CDR2 SMNVEV (reference sequence). The chain's CDR3 is CASSSYDRGNNEQFF.

V usage is TRBV7-3 and J usage is TRBJ1-1; lacking DNA, the TRBD1 call made by TCRdb goes unchecked. This CDR3 contains 14 residues. Germline CDR1 SGHTA, CDR2 FQGTGA. This chain's CDR3 is CASSSTFGGSEAFF.

V gene TRBV28 combines with J gene TRBJ2-1. The length of the CDR3 is 12 residues. The germline V gene encodes CDR1 MDHEN and CDR2 SYDVKM. CDR3 residues: CASSFGGDEQFF.

CDR3: CASGSGTGARSYGYTF. This rearrangement joins TRBV7-8 to TRBJ1-2; TCRdb designates TRBD1, a call that cannot be tested without DNA. Looked up from germline, CDR1 is SGHVS and CDR2 is FQNEAQ. This CDR3 contains 16 residues.

V usage is TRBV10-3 and J usage is TRBJ2-1; the D gene TCRdb calls, TRBD1, cannot be checked with no DNA. The CDR3 extends over 15 amino acids. The germline CDR1 and CDR2 sequences are ENHRY and SYGVKD. The CDR3 sequence: CAISDIFGTPNEQFF.

This rearrangement joins TRBV6-2 or TRBV6-3 to TRBJ1-1. The V gene's germline CDR1 is MNHEY and CDR2 SVGEGT. This CDR3 has 14 amino acids. CDR3 in amino acids: CASSYSAENTEAFF.

The gene calls are TRBV29-1 and TRBJ2-1. The CDR3 covers 11 residues. Germline CDR1 SQVTM, CDR2 ANQGSEA. This CDR3 is CSVVGVPGQFF.

The chain has TRBV6-4 and TRBJ2-1; the D call of TRBD1 rests on TCRdb alone, since no DNA is present to check it. The germline CDR1 and CDR2 sequences are MRHNA and SNTAGT. The CDR3 sequence is 16 residues long. This CDR3 reads CASRERTGGVVNEQFF.

The chain links TRBV28 to TRBJ1-5; without DNA, the TCRdb call of TRBD1 cannot be checked. The germline V gene encodes CDR1 MDHEN and CDR2 SYDVKM. This CDR3 is built from 12 residues. CDR3 amino acids: CASTRRNQPQHF.

The chain's CDR3 is CSARGGWGLYEQYF. The rearrangement uses TRBV20-1 and TRBJ2-7. The germline V gene has CDR1 DFQATT and CDR2 SNEGSKA (reference sequence). CDR3 size: 14 residues.

The V call is TRBV20-1, the J call TRBJ1-4; the TCRdb call, TRBD1, lacks DNA for checking. Germline CDR1 DFQATT, CDR2 SNEGSKA (reference sequence). This CDR3 region has 16 residues. The CDR3: CSARDPGGMNNEKLFF.

This rearrangement joins TRBV18 to TRBJ1-1. The CDR3 runs to 14 residues. The germline CDR1 and CDR2 sequences are KGHSH and LQKENI. CDR3 sequence reads: CASSPTAMNTEAFF.

J is TRBJ1-2 and V is TRBV4-1; without DNA, the TCRdb call of TRBD1 cannot be checked. From germline, CDR1 is MGHRA and CDR2 YSYEKL. The CDR3 consists of 13 residues. The CDR3 is CASSQAGGYGYTF.

The chain employs TRBV29-1 and TRBJ1-2; checking the TCRdb D call of TRBD1 is not possible without DNA. The length of the CDR3 is 13 residues. Germline CDR1 SQVTM, CDR2 ANQGSEA. Here the CDR3 reads CSAIRTDYYGYTF. Full variable domain (remainder filled in from reference TRBV29-1 and TRBJ1-2): SAVISQKPSRDICQRGTSLTIQCQVDSQVTMMFWYRQQPGQSLTLIATANQGSEATYESGFVIDKFPISRPNLTFSTLTVSNMSPEDSSIYLCSAIRTDYYGYTFGSGTRLTVV.

The rearrangement joins TRBV7-8 to TRBJ1-2; with no DNA, the TCRdb D assignment of TRBD1 cannot be verified. CDR3 size: 20 residues. CDR1 and CDR2 (germline): SGHVS, FQNEAQ. CDR3: CASSPLRNSGQGGSNYGYTF.

V usage is TRBV15 and J usage is TRBJ2-1; no DNA is available, so the TRBD1 call from TCRdb remains unchecked. The CDR3 is 13 amino acids. The germline V gene encodes CDR1 LNHNV and CDR2 YYDKDF (reference sequence). CDR3 residues: CATSRLTGDEQFF.